This TCR beta chain was obtained from a study of control samples from healthy donors and cancer patients. Profiled with immunoSEQ multiplex PCR; TCRdb holds only in-frame clones, not every one. The repertoire holds approximately 160,000 clones, with 94% as singletons. The V gene's germline CDR1 is SGHDN and CDR2 FVKESK. V was trimmed by 4 bases and J by 4 bases, leaving 10 bases between them. This CDR3 comprises 13 residues. V and J are TRBV14 and TRBJ1-1; D is unclear. The sequence came from a young woman in good health. Sequenced: blood. The CDR3 is CASSRQLPTEAFF. The DNA of the CDR3 is TGTGCCAGCAGCCGACAACTACCCACTGAAGCTTTCTTT.